Detailed here is one T cell receptor (beta chain). This sample stems from a study of T cell changes during pregnancy in multiple sclerosis. Here immunoSEQ multiplex PCR was the method, and the copy in TCRdb shows in-frame clones only, minus some. The table includes over 30,000 clones, about 89% detected once. This material consisted of CD8+ T cells from peripheral blood mononuclear cells, taken in the third trimester of pregnancy. The receptor comes from a female donor with multiple sclerosis, enrolled in a pregnancy study.

The CDR3 DNA sequence: TGTGCCAGCAGCTTAGACAGCCGCACCACTGAAGCTTTCTTT. Its protein is CASSLDSRTTEAFF. The chain recombines TRBV7-9 with TRBJ1-1; D is uncertain. The CDR3 runs to 14 residues. Germline assignment: CDR1 SEHNR and CDR2 FQNEAQ (reference sequence). V was cut by 1 base and J by 4 bases, with 10 bases left in between.